This T cell receptor (beta chain) was profiled in a study of blood T cell repertoires in COVID-19. Study summary: Some COVID-19 samples were acute and others convalescent; all came from the United States, Italy and Spain. T cells, B-cell-depleted T cells, or PBMCs supplied cDNA or gDNA.

Per the germline V gene, CDR1 is MGHRA and CDR2 is YSYEKL. V was trimmed by 4 bases and J by 6 bases, leaving 10 bases between them. The CDR3 length is 13 residues. The data were produced by immunoSEQ multiplex PCR, yet TCRdb's version contains in-frame clones alone and is incomplete. The table lists some 190,000 clones, 81% of them singletons. V gene TRBV4-1 combines with J gene TRBJ2-1; no reliable D call. The source is a woman in her thirties or forties with COVID-19, enrolled during active disease. The sequencing input was peripheral blood. This chain's CDR3 is CASSPQAPNEQFF. CDR3 DNA: TGCGCCAGCAGCCCTCAGGCCCCCAATGAGCAGTTCTTC.